The clone carrying this TCR beta chain occurred once. Its antigen is undetermined. Clones were read by immunoSEQ multiplex PCR, and TCRdb kept only the in-frame ones, dropping some. The sample has about 150,000 clones, around 89% seen once. This record comes from a study of T cell responses to AZD1222 COVID-19 vaccine. Findings and limits, study-wide: Donors were mostly white British, more females; clonal diversity possibly underestimated.

This clonotype was obtained from an adult in good health. The material sequenced was peripheral blood, taken on day 0 of AZD1222 vaccination.

CDR3 coding DNA: TGTGCCAGCAGCTTAGGTTCCGGGGGCAACCAAGAGACCCAGTACTTC. Translating it yields CASSLGSGGNQETQYF. The rearrangement uses TRBV11-3 and TRBJ2-5; D possibly uses TRBD1 or TRBD2 (6 bases each). V gave up 1 base and J gave up 0 bases, with 12 bases separating them. Germline V gives CDR1 SGHNT, CDR2 YENEEA. This CDR3 is 16 amino acids long.